The rows below give T cell receptor beta chains drawn from one sample of a study of T cell responses to AZD1222 COVID-19 vaccine. Generated by immunoSEQ multiplex PCR, the TCRdb table keeps only in-frame clones and is missing some. The table has roughly 140,000 clones, around 93% seen once; the top ten hold 1.5% to 2%. Sample: peripheral blood, taken on day 0 of AZD1222 vaccination. The receptors originated from an adult in good health. The CDR3 runs from the conserved cysteine through the conserved F or W. The order of the fields is clone size, V gene, D gene, J gene, CDR3 DNA, CDR3 protein. D genes are given only for firm matches. Rows may omit the clone size; those that give it use once, few, many or a size class.

>once|TRBV9|NA|TRBJ2-5
TGTGCCAGCAGCGTAGGGACCACACCCGCCCAAGAGACCCAGTACTTC
CASSVGTTPAQETQYF
>NA|TRBV5-8|NA|TRBJ2-1
TGTGCCAGCAACCGGGACGCTCAAAGCAATGAGCAGTTCTTC
CASNRDAQSNEQFF
>once|TRBV10-3|NA|TRBJ1-1
TGTGCCATCAGTGGCGGTGGGGTGAACACTGAAGCTTTCTTT
CAISGGGVNTEAFF
>once|TRBV4-2|NA|TRBJ2-3
TGTGCCAGCAGCCCAAGACAGGATACGCAGTATTTT
CASSPRQDTQYF
>NA|TRBV7-9|TRBD1|TRBJ1-1
TGTGCCAGCAGCCTACAGGGGGGACAGAGGAACACTGAAGCTTTCTTT
CASSLQGGQRNTEAFF
>once|TRBV7-6|TRBD1|TRBJ1-1
TGTGCCAGCAGCTTGGGGACAGTGAACACTGAAGCTTTCTTT
CASSLGTVNTEAFF
>NA|TRBV5-4|NA|TRBJ2-7
TGTGCCAGCAGCTTGGTAAACGAGCAGTACTTC
CASSLVNEQYF
>NA|TRBV2|TRBD1|TRBJ1-4
TGTGCCAGCAGCAGGACAGGGGCAGGAGAAAAACTGTTTTTT
CASSRTGAGEKLFF
>once|TRBV7-9|TRBD2|TRBJ2-7
TGTGCCAGCAGCTCCCTAGCGGGATCCTACGAGCAGTACTTC
CASSSLAGSYEQYF
>NA|TRBV5-1|NA|TRBJ2-1
TGCGCCAGCACCTCCCAGCCAGCTTACAATGAGGGGCAGTTCTTC
CASTSQPAYNEGQFF
>NA|TRBV18|NA|TRBJ2-5
TGTGCCAGCTCTCAGTACCAAGAGACCCAGTACTTC
CASSQYQETQYF
>NA|TRBV24-1|TRBD1|TRBJ1-1
TGTGCCACCAGTGAGACAGGGGGCACTGAAGCTTTCTTT
CATSETGGTEAFF
>NA|TRBV6-6|NA|TRBJ1-5
TGTGCCAGCAGTCTACTTAAGGGGGAGAATCAGCCCCAGCATTTT
CASSLLKGENQPQHF
>NA|TRBV27|TRBD1|TRBJ1-2
TGTGCCAGCAGCGATATCCAGGGGGCAGAAGGCTACACCTTC
CASSDIQGAEGYTF
>few|TRBV18|NA|TRBJ1-2
TGTGCCAGCTCCCCGGGTCAGGGGCTCATTGGCTACACCTTC
CASSPGQGLIGYTF
>NA|TRBV3-1/TRBV3-2|NA|TRBJ1-2
TGTGCCAGCAGCCGGCTCGGGGACTATGGCTACACCTTC
CASSRLGDYGYTF
>NA|TRBV12-3/TRBV12-4|NA|TRBJ1-1
TGTGCCAGCAGTGTAACCAACACTGAAGCTTTCTTT
CASSVTNTEAFF
>NA|TRBV19|NA|TRBJ1-1
TGTGCCAGTAGTATTACCCAGATCGAGACCCCTGAAGCTTTCTTT
CASSITQIETPEAFF
>once|TRBV9|NA|TRBJ1-1
TGTGCCAGCAGCGTCTTACAGGGACCAAACACTGAAGCTTTCTTT
CASSVLQGPNTEAFF
>once|TRBV12-3/TRBV12-4|NA|TRBJ1-2
TGTGCCAGCAGCCTCGCAGGGAGGGGTGACTACACCTTC
CASSLAGRGDYTF
>NA|TRBV18|NA|TRBJ2-5
TGTGCCAGCTCACCAGGGGGCAGCCAAGAGACCCAGTACTTC
CASSPGGSQETQYF
>NA|TRBV5-6|NA|TRBJ1-2
TGTGCCAGCAGCTTGGCCGGGCTTAACTATGGCTACACCTTC
CASSLAGLNYGYTF
>few|TRBV6-5|NA|TRBJ2-5
TGTGCCAGCAGATCACAAGAGACCCAGTACTTC
CASRSQETQYF
>NA|TRBV7-3|NA|TRBJ1-1
TGTGCCAGCAGCCCCCAGGTGAACACTGAAGCTTTCTTT
CASSPQVNTEAFF
>NA|TRBV2|TRBD1|TRBJ1-3
TGTGCCAGCAGTCGGGGCCAGGGGGTGACTGGAAACACCATATATTTT
CASSRGQGVTGNTIYF
>NA|TRBV5-1|TRBD1|TRBJ2-5
TGCGCCAGCAGCCCAGACAGGGGAGAAGAGACCCAGTACTTC
CASSPDRGEETQYF
>NA|TRBV6-6|NA|TRBJ1-2
TGTGCCAGCACTACTCGTGGGGGGGGAATCGACTATGGCTACACCTTC
CASTTRGGGIDYGYTF
>NA|TRBV7-6|TRBD2|TRBJ2-1
TGTGCCAGCAGCCTTAGACTAGCGGGGGGGCAATACAATGAGCAGTTCTTC
CASSLRLAGGQYNEQFF
>NA|TRBV27|NA|TRBJ1-2
TGTGCCAGCAGTTCGCCAGGGGCCCCTAACTATGGCTACACCTTC
CASSSPGAPNYGYTF
>NA|TRBV20-1|NA|TRBJ1-1
TGCAGTGGCCGCAGGGACACTGAAGCTTTCTTT
CSGRRDTEAFF
>NA|TRBV19|TRBD1|TRBJ1-5
TGTGCCAGTAGTATCGGGACAGGGATCGCTCAGCCCCAGCATTTT
CASSIGTGIAQPQHF
>once|TRBV29-1|NA|TRBJ1-1
TGCAGCGTTGGGCAGAGGGGAGGAATGAGCACTGAAGCTTTCTTT
CSVGQRGGMSTEAFF
>NA|TRBV4-2|NA|TRBJ1-5
TGTGCCAGCAGCCAAGTGGACAATAGCAATCAGCCCCAGCATTTT
CASSQVDNSNQPQHF
>NA|TRBV6-6|NA|TRBJ1-2
TGTGCCAGCAGTTTGGGCGGAACTACTAACTATGGCTACACCTTC
CASSLGGTTNYGYTF
>NA|TRBV3-1/TRBV3-2|TRBD1|TRBJ1-1
TGTGCCAGCAGCCAAAATGGACAGGAAAACACTGAAGCTTTCTTT
CASSQNGQENTEAFF
>NA|TRBV19|NA|TRBJ1-1
TGTGCCAGTAGTATAGTATTCAGGAACACTGAAGCTTTCTTT
CASSIVFRNTEAFF
>NA|TRBV12-3/TRBV12-4|TRBD2|TRBJ2-1
TGTGCCAGCAGTCTCTCTAGCGGCCCCCGGAAGTTCTTC
CASSLSSGPRKFF
>NA|TRBV5-8|TRBD2|TRBJ2-3
TGTGCCAGCAGCTCCGGGACTAGGACCCTATCCGTGCAGTATTTT
CASSSGTRTLSVQYF
>once|TRBV2|NA|TRBJ1-2
TGTGCCAGCAGTGGACAAAACTATGGCTACACCTTC
CASSGQNYGYTF
>NA|TRBV10-3|NA|TRBJ2-7
TGTGCCATCGGCACCTCCTACGAGCAGTACTTC
CAIGTSYEQYF